The T cell receptor (beta chain) under discussion was sequenced for a study of blood T cell repertoires in COVID-19. As for the study in general: Collection of acute and convalescent COVID-19 samples took place in the United States, Italy and Spain. PBMCs, B-cell-depleted T cells, or T cells were the source of the cDNA or gDNA that made up the material.

Source study methods: Estimates of nucleated cell counts were drawn from the amplification of reference gene primers. The repertoire was sequenced with immunoSEQ multiplex PCR; TCRdb's copy has only in-frame clones and lacks some. Clonal size and the V and J genes are those of that table, whereas D and trimming came from the DNA. Among about 210,000 clones listed, 88% were seen once. Germline assignment: CDR1 GTSNPN and CDR2 SVGIG (reference sequence). The CDR3 contains 13 residues. After removal of 2 bases from V and 4 bases from J, the junction contained 4 bases not matched to a gene. This clone was counted a few times.

The receptor comes from a man between 40 and 49 years old with acute or convalescent COVID-19. The sample comprised peripheral blood. The chain recombines TRBV30 with TRBJ2-5, with 7 bases identical to TRBD2. The CDR3 nucleotides read TGTGCCTGGAGTCGGGGAGGGATAGAGACCCAGTACTTC. Protein product: CAWSRGGIETQYF.